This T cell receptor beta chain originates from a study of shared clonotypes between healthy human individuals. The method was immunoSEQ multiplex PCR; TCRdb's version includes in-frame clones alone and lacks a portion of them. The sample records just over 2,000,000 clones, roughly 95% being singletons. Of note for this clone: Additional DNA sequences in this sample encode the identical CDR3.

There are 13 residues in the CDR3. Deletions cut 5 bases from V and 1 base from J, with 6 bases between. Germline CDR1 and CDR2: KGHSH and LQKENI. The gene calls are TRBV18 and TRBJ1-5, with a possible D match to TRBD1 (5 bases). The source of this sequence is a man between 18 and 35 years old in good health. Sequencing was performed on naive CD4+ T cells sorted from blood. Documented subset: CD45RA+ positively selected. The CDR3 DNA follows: TGTGCCAGCTCAAGGGACAGCAATCAGCCCCAGCATTTT. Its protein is CASSRDSNQPQHF. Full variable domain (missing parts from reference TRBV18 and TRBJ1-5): NAGVMQNPRHLVRRRGQEARLRCSPMKGHSHVYWYRQLPEEGLKFMVYLQKENIIDESGMPKERFSAEFPKEGPSILRIQQVVRGDSAAYFCASSRDSNQPQHFGDGTRLSIL.